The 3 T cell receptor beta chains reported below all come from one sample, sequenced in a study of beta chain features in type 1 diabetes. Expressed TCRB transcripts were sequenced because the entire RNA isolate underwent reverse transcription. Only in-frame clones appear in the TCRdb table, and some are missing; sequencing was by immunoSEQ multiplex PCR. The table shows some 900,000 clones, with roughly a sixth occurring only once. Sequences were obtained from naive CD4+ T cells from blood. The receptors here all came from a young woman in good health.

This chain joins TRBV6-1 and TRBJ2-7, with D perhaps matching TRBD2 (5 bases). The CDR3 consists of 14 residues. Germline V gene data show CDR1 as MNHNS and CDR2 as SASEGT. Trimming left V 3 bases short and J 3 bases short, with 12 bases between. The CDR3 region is CASSERVQVYEQYF. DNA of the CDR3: TGTGCCAGCAGTGAGAGGGTACAAGTCTACGAGCAGTACTTC.

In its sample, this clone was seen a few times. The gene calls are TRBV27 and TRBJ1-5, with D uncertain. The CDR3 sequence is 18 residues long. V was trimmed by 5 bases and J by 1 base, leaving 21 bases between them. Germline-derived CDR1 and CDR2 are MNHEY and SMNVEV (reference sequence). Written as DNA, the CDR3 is TGTGCCAGCAGTCCTCGGTCTCGGGGTCCCAGGAGCAATCAGCCCCAGCATTTT. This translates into CASSPRSRGPRSNQPQHF.

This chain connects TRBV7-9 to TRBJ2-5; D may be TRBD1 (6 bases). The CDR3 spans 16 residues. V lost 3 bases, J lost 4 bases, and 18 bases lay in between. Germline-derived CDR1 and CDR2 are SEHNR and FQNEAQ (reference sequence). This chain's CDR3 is CASSLSYRVDRETQYF. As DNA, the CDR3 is TGTGCCAGCAGCTTGTCGTACAGGGTGGATAGAGAGACCCAGTACTTC.